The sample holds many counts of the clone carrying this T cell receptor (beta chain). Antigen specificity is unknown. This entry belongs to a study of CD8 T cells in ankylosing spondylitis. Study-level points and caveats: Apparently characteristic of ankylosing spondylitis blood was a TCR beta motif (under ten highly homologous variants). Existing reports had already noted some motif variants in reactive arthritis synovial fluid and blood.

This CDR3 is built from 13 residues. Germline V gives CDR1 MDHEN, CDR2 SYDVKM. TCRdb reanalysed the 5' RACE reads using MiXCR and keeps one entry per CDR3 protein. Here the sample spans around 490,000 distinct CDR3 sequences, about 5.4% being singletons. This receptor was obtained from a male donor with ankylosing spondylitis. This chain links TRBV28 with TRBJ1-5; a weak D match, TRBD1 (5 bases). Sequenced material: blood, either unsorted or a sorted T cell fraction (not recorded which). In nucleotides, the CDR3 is TGTGCTTCCGCACCCTTCAGGGATCAGCCCCAGCATTTT. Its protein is CASAPFRDQPQHF.